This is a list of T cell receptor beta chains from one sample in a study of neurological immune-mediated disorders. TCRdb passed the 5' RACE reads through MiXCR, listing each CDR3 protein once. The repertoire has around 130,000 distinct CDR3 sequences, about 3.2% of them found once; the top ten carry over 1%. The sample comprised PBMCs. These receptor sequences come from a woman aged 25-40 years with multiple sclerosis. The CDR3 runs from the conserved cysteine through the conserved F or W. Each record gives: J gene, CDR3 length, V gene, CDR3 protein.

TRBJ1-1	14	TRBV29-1	CSVEGADKNTEAFF
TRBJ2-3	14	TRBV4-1	CASSQDTAPGTQYF
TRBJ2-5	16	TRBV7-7	CASSLSALSGQETQYF
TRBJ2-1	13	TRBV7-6	CASSYNRGDEQFF
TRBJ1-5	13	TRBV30	CAWSERRNQPQHF
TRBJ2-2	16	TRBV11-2	CASSLNAGRHTGELFF
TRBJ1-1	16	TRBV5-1	CASSFALPGRYTEAFF
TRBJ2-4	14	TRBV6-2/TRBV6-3	CASSRDWAKNIQYF
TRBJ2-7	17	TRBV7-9	CASSRAGTGILSYEQYF
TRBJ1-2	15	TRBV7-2	CASSLGAGAQGGYTF
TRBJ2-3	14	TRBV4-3	CASSLTGFTDTQYF
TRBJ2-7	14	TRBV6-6	CASSYGTGLYEQYF
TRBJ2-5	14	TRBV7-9	CASSRAANQETQYF
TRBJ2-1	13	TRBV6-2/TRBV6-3	CASTSSGYNEQFF
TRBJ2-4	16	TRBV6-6	CASSTGTALAKNIQYF
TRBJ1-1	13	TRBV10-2	CASSVQGGTEAFF
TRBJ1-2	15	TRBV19	CASSPGAGTRYGYTF
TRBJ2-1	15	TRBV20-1	CSAEDATSGRNEQFF
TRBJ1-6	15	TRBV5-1	CASSSNGDGNSPLHF
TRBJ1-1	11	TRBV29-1	CSAGIEGRAFF
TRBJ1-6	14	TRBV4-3	CASSRKNGNSPLHF
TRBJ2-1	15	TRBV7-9	CASSRQGASGTRQFF